The entry that follows covers one TCR beta chain sequence. Per the authors' pipeline: Cell counts per sample came from amplifying reference gene primers. Measured with immunoSEQ multiplex PCR; TCRdb has only the in-frame clones, and not every one. The V and J calls and clone size were taken over from that table, and D and trimming were inferred from the DNA. This sample has about 50,000 clones, with 83% found just once. This specimen belongs to a study of blood T cell repertoires in COVID-19. Looking at the study overall: Researchers got acute and convalescent COVID-19 samples from the United States, Italy and Spain. T cells, B-cell-depleted T cells, or PBMCs supplied cDNA or gDNA.

This CDR3 comprises 16 residues. CDR1 and CDR2 from the germline V gene are SNHLY and FYNNEI. The germline V and J ends were trimmed by 4 bases and 4 bases, with 16 bases remaining between them. This TCR came from a man aged 35 to 55 with acute or convalescent COVID-19. The chain joins TRBV2 to TRBJ2-2; TRBD1 might be the D (6 bases). Sequences were obtained from peripheral blood. The CDR3 DNA reads as TGTGCCAGCAGTGCAACAGGGTTAGGGGTCACCGGGGAGCTGTTTTTT. Protein product: CASSATGLGVTGELFF.